The 16 T cell receptor beta chains reported below all come from one sample, sequenced in a study of vaccination and CD4 T cells after COVID-19. Scientists ran DNA taken from cultured CD4+ T cells through the Oncomine TCR Beta short-read assay for sequencing. TCRdb itself ran the PCR reads through MiXCR, one entry per CDR3 protein. This table holds around 19,000 distinct CDR3 sequences, less than 70% found once. Specified treatment: 10-day PBMC culture with coronavirus spike peptide pools or control peptides (ViraFEST assay). These receptors' targets are unknown. The sample taken for sequencing was CD4+ T cells from blood, cultured in vitro. Every receptor here comes from a human donor who had recovered from COVID-19.

The chain links TRBV6-4 to TRBJ1-2, with no clear D. The ends were cut back, 0 bases at V and 2 bases at J, with 4 bases in the middle. From germline, CDR1 is MRHNA and CDR2 SNTAGT. The CDR3 extends over 13 amino acids. CDR3 nucleotides: TGTGCCAGCAGTGACTCGAGAAACTATGGCTACACCTTC. It is translated as CASSDSRNYGYTF.

This clonotype was seen once. The rearrangement links TRBV4-1 to TRBJ2-4, with 9 bases aligning to TRBD1. The germline V gene has CDR1 MGHRA and CDR2 YSYEKL. The CDR3 extends over 17 amino acids. V dropped 3 bases and J dropped 7; count of bases not matched to a gene: 13. The CDR3 bases are TGCGCCAGCAGCCAGCCGGGACAGGGACCCCCCGGGAACATTCAGTACTTC. This sequence encodes CASSQPGQGPPGNIQYF.

The rearrangement links TRBV20-1 to TRBJ1-4, with a possible D match to TRBD1 (6 bases). V was cut by 5 bases and J by 8 bases, with 18 bases left in between. The CDR3 is 14 residues long. Germline V gene sequence: CDR1 DFQATT, CDR2 SNEGSKA (reference sequence). CDR3 amino acids: CSARIGGAQEKLFF. The CDR3 bases are TGCAGTGCTCGGATTGGGGGGGCTCAAGAAAAACTGTTTTTT.

The gene calls are TRBV20-1 and TRBJ2-7, with a possible D match to TRBD1 (5 bases). The V gene's germline CDR1 is DFQATT and CDR2 SNEGSKA (reference sequence). Trimming shortened V by 0 bases and J by 3 bases, and 12 bases separated the two germline ends. This CDR3 is built from 14 residues. CDR3 bases: TGCAGTGCTAGAGATAACTTGGGGCTCTACGAGCAGTACTTC. This sequence encodes CSARDNLGLYEQYF.

CDR3 amino acids: CASSEQGARGYTF. CDR3 DNA: TGTGCCAGCAGCGAGCAGGGGGCGAGGGGCTACACCTTC. The V and J genes are TRBV11-2 and TRBJ1-2, with 8 bases identical to TRBD1. The CDR3 contains 13 residues. Germline CDR1 is SGHAT and CDR2 is FQNNGV. V lost 5 bases to trimming and J lost 8 bases; unmatched junction nucleotides: 7.

This clonotype has just a few counts. The J gene is TRBJ2-7, the V gene TRBV7-2, with 8 bases matching TRBD1. Germline trimming cut 6 bases from V and 2 bases from J; bases unmatched to any gene: 3. The CDR3 is made up of 13 amino acids. In germline, CDR1 is SGHTA, CDR2 FQGNSA. The CDR3 nucleotides are TGTGCCAGCAGTCGACAGGGGACCTACGAGCAGTACTTC. Translated: CASSRQGTYEQYF.

This clonotype was detected a few times. The chain links TRBV10-2 to TRBJ1-1; 9 bases are shared with TRBD1. V shed 2 bases and J 0 bases; nucleotides not matched to a gene: 4. The CDR3 loop spans 16 amino acids. Germline V gene lookup returns CDR1 WSHSY and CDR2 SAAADI. This CDR3 reads CASSEGDRVMNTEAFF. CDR3 coding DNA: TGCGCCAGCAGTGAGGGGGACAGGGTCATGAACACTGAAGCTTTCTTT.

This rearrangement joins TRBV2 to TRBJ2-7; D not certain. The CDR3 length is 12 residues. V was trimmed by 6 bases and J by 0 bases, leaving 6 bases between them. Germline CDR1 and CDR2: SNHLY and FYNNEI. The CDR3 DNA reads as TGTGCCAGCAGAGCGAGCTCCTACGAGCAGTACTTC. It encodes CASRASSYEQYF.

This chain links TRBV7-2 with TRBJ1-1; TRBD1 might be the D (5 bases). Trimming took 1 base from V and 4 from J, leaving 10 bases between them. There are 14 residues in the CDR3. Per the germline V gene, CDR1 is SGHTA and CDR2 is FQGNSA. The CDR3 DNA sequence: TGTGCCAGCAGCTTAGAAGAGGGGAGCACTGAAGCTTTCTTT. This translates into CASSLEEGSTEAFF.

J is TRBJ2-2 and V is TRBV5-1, with D perhaps matching TRBD2 (5 bases). Germline CDR1 and CDR2: SGHRS and YFSETQ. CDR3 length equals 15 residues. Trimming left V 0 bases short and J 0 bases short, with 6 bases between. The CDR3 protein is CASSLGGTNTGELFF. CDR3 nucleotide sequence: TGCGCCAGCAGCTTGGGAGGGACGAACACCGGGGAGCTGTTTTTT.

There are a few counts of this clonotype. This sequence joins TRBV7-3 and TRBJ1-1, with 8 bases lining up with TRBD1. This CDR3 has 15 amino acids. The ends lost 4 bases at V and 4 bases at J; junction bases unmatched: 8. The germline gives CDR1 SGHTA, CDR2 FQGTGA. The CDR3 DNA sequence: TGTGCCAGCAGCTCTTCCGGGACAGGCAGCACTGAAGCTTTCTTT. Protein: CASSSSGTGSTEAFF.

As to this clonotype: The junction differs from germline at one of its ends, possibly a read error. J is TRBJ1-4 and V is TRBV28, with TRBD1 identical over 9 bases. Germline values: CDR1 MDHEN, CDR2 SYDVKM. The CDR3 has 12 amino acids. The CDR3 DNA follows: TGTGCCAGCAGTACCCGCTCCGGGACAGGGAGTTTT. This gives the protein CASSTRSGTGSF.

CDR3 bases: TGTGCCAGCAGTGAAGTCTTTGGACAGGGGGCGCAGGAGCAGTACTTC. It codes for CASSEVFGQGAQEQYF. The chain recombines TRBV2 with TRBJ2-7; 11 nucleotides match TRBD1. V shed 1 base and J 7 bases; nucleotides not matched to a gene: 9. CDR3 size: 16 residues. Germline CDR1 and CDR2: SNHLY and FYNNEI.

The rearrangement uses TRBV9 and TRBJ2-2; possibly TRBD2 for D (5 bases). The V gene's germline CDR1 is SGDLS and CDR2 YYNGEE. The CDR3 totals 15 residues. V was trimmed by 3 bases and J by 6 bases, leaving 15 bases between them. This chain's CDR3 is CASSGAVIGAGELFF. The CDR3 nucleotides read TGTGCCAGCAGCGGAGCAGTTATCGGGGCCGGGGAGCTGTTTTTT.

The chain joins TRBV6-1 to TRBJ1-3, with D unclear. With 7 bases removed from V and 0 bases from J, the gap between germline ends came to 7 bases. The CDR3 has 13 amino acids. Looked up from germline, CDR1 is MNHNS and CDR2 is SASEGT. The CDR3 protein is CASKGSSGNTIYF. The CDR3 nucleotides read TGTGCCAGCAAAGGGAGCTCTGGAAACACCATATATTTT.

This clonotype occurred a few times. The chain carries TRBV6-1 and TRBJ1-5; D remains ambiguous. Trimming shortened V by 2 bases and J by 2 bases, and 7 bases separated the two germline ends. Germline loops: CDR1 MNHNS, CDR2 SASEGT. CDR3 size: 14 residues. This chain's CDR3 is CASSEQAGNQPQHF. The CDR3 nucleotides are TGTGCCAGCAGTGAACAGGCGGGCAATCAGCCCCAGCATTTT.